The next 8 T cell receptor beta chains were all read from a single sample in a study of beta chain features in type 1 diabetes. Every bit of the isolated RNA underwent reverse transcription, so sequencing read expressed TCRB transcripts. The protocol was immunoSEQ multiplex PCR, while the TCRdb copy is restricted to in-frame clones and leaves out a portion. The repertoire includes 220,000 or so clones, about 70% of them detected once, and about 0.05% sits in the top ten. Source material: naive CD4+ T cells from blood. The receptors originated from a man between 25 and 39 years old in good health.

This rearrangement joins TRBV9 to TRBJ1-2; TRBD1 matches at 7 bases. The trim removed 6 bases at V and 6 bases at J, leaving 11 bases unmatched. Germline CDR1 and CDR2: SGDLS and YYNGEE. The CDR3 is 14 residues long. The CDR3 region has the DNA TGTGCCAGCACCCGGGACAGAGAGTATAATGGCTACACCTTC. Amino acid sequence: CASTRDREYNGYTF.

This chain joins TRBV9 and TRBJ1-2; TRBD1 is a possible D gene (5 bases). The germline V gene encodes CDR1 SGDLS and CDR2 YYNGEE. The length of the CDR3 is 17 residues. V dropped 3 bases and J dropped 8 bases, with 26 bases sitting between them. The CDR3, as DNA: TGTGCCAGCAGCGCTCCGTCGCCAAATCAGGGAACTGGCGGCTACACCTTC. Amino acid sequence: CASSAPSPNQGTGGYTF.

V usage is TRBV5-1 and J usage is TRBJ2-5, with 9 bases fitting TRBD2. This CDR3 region has 14 residues. With 2 bases clipped from V and 5 bases from J, the junction kept 4 bases outside the gene matches. Per the germline V gene, CDR1 is SGHRS and CDR2 is YFSETQ. CDR3 sequence (DNA): TGCGCCAGCAGCTTTCGACTAGCGGTCGAGACCCAGTACTTC. Amino acid sequence: CASSFRLAVETQYF. Looking up the rest from reference TRBV5-1 and TRBJ2-5 gives the full variable domain: KAGVTQTPRYLIKTRGQQVTLSCSPISGHRSVSWYQQTPGQGLQFLFEYFSETQRNKGNFPGRFSGRQFSNSRSEMNVSTLELGDSALYLCASSFRLAVETQYFGPGTRLLVL.

A few counts support this clone. The CDR3 sequence is CASDGLIKDYGYTF. CDR3 DNA sequence: TGTGCCAGCGACGGACTGATCAAGGACTATGGCTACACCTTC. J is TRBJ1-2 and V is TRBV6-1; D is undetermined. CDR1 MNHNS and CDR2 SASEGT come from the germline V gene. Trimming took off 8 bases at V and 3 bases at J, with 16 bases between the two ends. The CDR3 extends over 14 amino acids.

The chain combines TRBV7-2 with TRBJ2-3; TRBD1 matches at 7 bases. CDR3 size: 16 residues. The trim removed 1 base at V and 0 bases at J, leaving 4 bases unmatched. Germline-derived CDR1 and CDR2 are SGHTA and FQGNSA. The CDR3 bases are TGTGCCAGCAGCTTAGGGGGGACAGCGAGCACAGATACGCAGTATTTT. Its protein product is CASSLGGTASTDTQYF.

A remark on this clone: A much larger clonotype is one base distant, so this may be a read error. Other DNA sequences within the sample encode an identical CDR3. The V and J genes are TRBV11-2 and TRBJ2-3, with no clear D. This CDR3 comprises 11 residues. The V end lost 5 bases, the J end lost 2 bases, and 2 bases lay between the germline ends. Germline loops: CDR1 SGHAT, CDR2 FQNNGV. This chain's CDR3 is CASSLTDTQYF. The CDR3 region has the DNA TGTGCCAGCAGCCTCACAGATACGCAGTATTTT. The whole variable domain, filled in from reference TRBV11-2 and TRBJ2-3, reads EAGVAQSPRYKIIEKRQSVAFWCNPISGHATLYWYQQILGQGPKLLIQFQNNGVVDDSQLPKDRFSAERLKGVDSTLKIQPAKLEDSAVYLCASSLTDTQYFGPGTRLTVL.

This rearrangement joins TRBV6-5 to TRBJ2-7; 8 bases are a match to TRBD1. Germline lookup yields CDR1 MNHEY and CDR2 SVGAGI. Germline trimming cut 0 bases from V and 0 bases from J; bases unmatched to any gene: 4. This CDR3 contains 16 residues. The CDR3 loop reads CASSYSRGQASYEQYF. In DNA, the CDR3 is TGTGCCAGCAGTTACTCGCGGGGACAGGCCTCCTACGAGCAGTACTTC.

The chain recombines TRBV25-1 with TRBJ2-1; 10 nucleotides line up with TRBD1. Trimming cost V 3 bases and J 7 bases; bases outside gene matches: 3. The CDR3 spans 14 residues. Germline CDR1 reads MGHDK; CDR2 reads SYGVNS. The CDR3 reads CASSEGQGLNEQFF. In DNA, the CDR3 is TGTGCCAGCAGTGAGGGACAGGGGTTGAATGAGCAGTTCTTC.